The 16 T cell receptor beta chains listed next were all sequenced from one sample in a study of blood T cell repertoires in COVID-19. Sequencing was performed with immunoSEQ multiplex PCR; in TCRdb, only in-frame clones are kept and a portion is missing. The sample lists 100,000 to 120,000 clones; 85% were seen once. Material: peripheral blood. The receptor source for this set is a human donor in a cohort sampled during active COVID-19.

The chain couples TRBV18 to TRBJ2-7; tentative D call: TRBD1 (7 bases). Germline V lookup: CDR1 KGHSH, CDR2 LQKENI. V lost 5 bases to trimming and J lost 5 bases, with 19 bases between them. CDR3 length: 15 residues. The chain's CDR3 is CASSGEGAGTHEQYF. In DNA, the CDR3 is TGTGCCAGCTCAGGTGAGGGGGCGGGAACCCACGAGCAGTACTTC.

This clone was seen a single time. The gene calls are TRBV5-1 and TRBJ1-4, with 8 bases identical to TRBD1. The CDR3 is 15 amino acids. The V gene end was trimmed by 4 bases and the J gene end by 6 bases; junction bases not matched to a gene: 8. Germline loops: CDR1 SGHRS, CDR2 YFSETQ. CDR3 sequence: CASSRQGWKDEKLFF. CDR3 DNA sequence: TGCGCCAGCAGCCGACAGGGGTGGAAGGATGAAAAACTGTTTTTT.

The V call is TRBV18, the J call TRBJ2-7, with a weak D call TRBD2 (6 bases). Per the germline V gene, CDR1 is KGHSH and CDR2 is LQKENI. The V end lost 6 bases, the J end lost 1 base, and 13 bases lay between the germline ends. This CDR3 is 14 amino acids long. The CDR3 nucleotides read TGTGCCAGCTCTCCGGACTACAATTCCTACGAGCAGTACTTC. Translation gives CASSPDYNSYEQYF.

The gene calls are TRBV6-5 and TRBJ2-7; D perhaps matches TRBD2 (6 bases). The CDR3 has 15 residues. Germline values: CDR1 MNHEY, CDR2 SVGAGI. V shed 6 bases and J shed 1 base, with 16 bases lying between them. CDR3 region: CASSYHHGGSYEQYF. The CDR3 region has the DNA TGTGCCAGCAGCTATCACCATGGGGGGTCCTACGAGCAGTACTTC.

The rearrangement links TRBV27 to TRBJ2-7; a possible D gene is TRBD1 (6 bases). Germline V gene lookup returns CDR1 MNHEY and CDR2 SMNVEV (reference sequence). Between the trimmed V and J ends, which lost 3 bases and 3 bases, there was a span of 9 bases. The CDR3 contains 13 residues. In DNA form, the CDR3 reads TGTGCCAGCAGTTTCCGGGACAACTACGAGCAGTACTTC. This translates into CASSFRDNYEQYF.

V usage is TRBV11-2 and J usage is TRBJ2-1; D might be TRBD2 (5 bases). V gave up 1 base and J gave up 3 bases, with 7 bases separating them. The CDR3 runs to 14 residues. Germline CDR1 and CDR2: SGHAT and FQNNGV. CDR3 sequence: CASSLAGSYNEQFF. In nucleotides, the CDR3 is TGTGCCAGCAGCTTAGCGGGGAGCTACAATGAGCAGTTCTTC.

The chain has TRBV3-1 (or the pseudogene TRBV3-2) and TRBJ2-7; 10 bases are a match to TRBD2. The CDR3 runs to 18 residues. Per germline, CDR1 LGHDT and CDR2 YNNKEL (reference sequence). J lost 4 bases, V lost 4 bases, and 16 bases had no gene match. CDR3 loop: CASSRLGLATDVGYEQYF. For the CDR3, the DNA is TGTGCCAGCAGCCGTCTGGGACTAGCGACGGATGTAGGGTACGAGCAGTACTTC.

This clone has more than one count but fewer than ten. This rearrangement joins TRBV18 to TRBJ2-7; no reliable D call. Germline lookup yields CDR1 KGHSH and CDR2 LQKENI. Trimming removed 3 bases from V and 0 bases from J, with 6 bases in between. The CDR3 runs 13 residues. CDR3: CASSPYSSYEQYF. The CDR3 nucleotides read TGTGCCAGCTCACCTTACAGCTCCTACGAGCAGTACTTC.

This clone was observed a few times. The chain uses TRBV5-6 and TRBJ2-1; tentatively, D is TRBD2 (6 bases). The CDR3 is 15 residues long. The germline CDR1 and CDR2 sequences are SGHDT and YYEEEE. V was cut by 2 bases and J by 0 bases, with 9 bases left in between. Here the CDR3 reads CASSFGGDSYNEQFF. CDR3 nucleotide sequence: TGTGCCAGCAGCTTCGGAGGGGACTCCTACAATGAGCAGTTCTTC.

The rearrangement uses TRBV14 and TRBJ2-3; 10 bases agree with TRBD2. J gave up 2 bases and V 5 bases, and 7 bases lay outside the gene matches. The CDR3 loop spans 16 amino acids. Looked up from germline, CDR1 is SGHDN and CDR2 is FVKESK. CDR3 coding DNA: TGTGCCAGCAGCTCATGGACTAGCGGAATCACAGATACGCAGTATTTT. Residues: CASSSWTSGITDTQYF.

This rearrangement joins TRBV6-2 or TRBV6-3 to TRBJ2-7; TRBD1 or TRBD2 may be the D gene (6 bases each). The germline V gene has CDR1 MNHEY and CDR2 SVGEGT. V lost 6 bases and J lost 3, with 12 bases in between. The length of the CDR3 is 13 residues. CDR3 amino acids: CASSPGAVYEQYF. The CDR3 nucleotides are TGTGCCAGCAGCCCGGGGGCCGTCTACGAGCAGTACTTC.

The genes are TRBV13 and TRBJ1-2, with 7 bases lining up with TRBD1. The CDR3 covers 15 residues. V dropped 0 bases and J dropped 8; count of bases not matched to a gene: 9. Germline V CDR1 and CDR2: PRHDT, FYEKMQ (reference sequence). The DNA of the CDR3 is TGTGCCAGCAGCTTAGGCCTTGAGGGGGCGCTAGGCTACACCTTC. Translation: CASSLGLEGALGYTF.

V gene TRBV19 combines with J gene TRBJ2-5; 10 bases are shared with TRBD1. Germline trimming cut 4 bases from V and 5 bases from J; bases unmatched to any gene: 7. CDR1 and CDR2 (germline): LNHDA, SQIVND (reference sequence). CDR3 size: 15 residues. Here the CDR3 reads CASSTDRGPWETQYF. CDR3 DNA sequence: TGTGCCAGTAGTACTGACAGGGGGCCGTGGGAGACCCAGTACTTC.

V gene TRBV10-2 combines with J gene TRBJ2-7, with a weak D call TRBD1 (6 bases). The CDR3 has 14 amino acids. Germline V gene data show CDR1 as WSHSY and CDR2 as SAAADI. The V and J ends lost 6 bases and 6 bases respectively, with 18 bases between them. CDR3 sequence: CASRSVQGGLEQYF. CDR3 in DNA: TGCGCCAGCAGGTCGGTACAGGGTGGGCTCGAGCAGTACTTC.

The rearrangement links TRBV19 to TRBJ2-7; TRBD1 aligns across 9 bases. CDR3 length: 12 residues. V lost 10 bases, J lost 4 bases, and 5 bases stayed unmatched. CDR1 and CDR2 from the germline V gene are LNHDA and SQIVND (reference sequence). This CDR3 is CATAQGAYEQYF. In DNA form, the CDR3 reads TGTGCCACCGCACAGGGGGCTTACGAGCAGTACTTC.

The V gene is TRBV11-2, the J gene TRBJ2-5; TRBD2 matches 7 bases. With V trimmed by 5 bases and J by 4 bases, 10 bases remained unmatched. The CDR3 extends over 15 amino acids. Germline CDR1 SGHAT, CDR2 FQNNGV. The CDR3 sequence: CASSVTGTTPETQYF. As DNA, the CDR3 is TGTGCCAGCAGCGTAACCGGGACTACCCCAGAGACCCAGTACTTC.